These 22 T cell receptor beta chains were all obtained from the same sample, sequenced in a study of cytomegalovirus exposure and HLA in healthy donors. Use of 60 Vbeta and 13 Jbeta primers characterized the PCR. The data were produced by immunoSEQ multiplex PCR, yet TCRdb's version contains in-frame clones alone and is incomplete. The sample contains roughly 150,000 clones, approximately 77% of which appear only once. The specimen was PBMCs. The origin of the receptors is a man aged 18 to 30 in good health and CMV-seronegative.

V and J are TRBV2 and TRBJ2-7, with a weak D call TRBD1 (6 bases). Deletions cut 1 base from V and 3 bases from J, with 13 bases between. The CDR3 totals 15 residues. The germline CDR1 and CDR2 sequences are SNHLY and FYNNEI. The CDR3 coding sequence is TGTGCCAGCAGTGAAGGGGAACAGGACAGCTACGAGCAGTACTTC. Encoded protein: CASSEGEQDSYEQYF. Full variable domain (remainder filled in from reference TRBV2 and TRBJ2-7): EPEVTQTPSHQVTQMGQEVILRCVPISNHLYFYWYRQILGQKVEFLVSFYNNEISEKSEIFDDQFSVERPDGSNFTLKIRSTKLEDSAMYFCASSEGEQDSYEQYFGPGTRLTVT.

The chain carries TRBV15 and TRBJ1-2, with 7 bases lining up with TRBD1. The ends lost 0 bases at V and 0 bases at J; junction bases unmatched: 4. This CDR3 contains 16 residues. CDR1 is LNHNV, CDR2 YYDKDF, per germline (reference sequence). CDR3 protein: CATSRDRGTANYGYTF. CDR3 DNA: TGTGCCACCAGCAGAGACCGGGGGACAGCTAACTATGGCTACACCTTC. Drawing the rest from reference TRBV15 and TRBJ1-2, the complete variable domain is DAMVIQNPRYQVTQFGKPVTLSCSQTLNHNVMYWYQQKSSQAPKLLFHYYDKDFNNEADTPDNFQSRRPNTSFCFLDIRSPGLGDTAMYLCATSRDRGTANYGYTFGSGTRLTVV.

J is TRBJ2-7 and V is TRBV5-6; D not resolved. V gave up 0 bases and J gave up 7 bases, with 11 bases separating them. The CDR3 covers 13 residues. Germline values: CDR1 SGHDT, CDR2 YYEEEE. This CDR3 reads CASSLVGHVEQYF. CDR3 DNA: TGTGCCAGCAGCTTGGTTGGGCACGTTGAGCAGTACTTC.

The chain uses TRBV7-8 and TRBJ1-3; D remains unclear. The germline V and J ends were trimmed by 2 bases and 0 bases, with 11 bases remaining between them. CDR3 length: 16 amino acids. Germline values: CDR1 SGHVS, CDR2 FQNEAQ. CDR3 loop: CASSLSFLSSGNTIYF. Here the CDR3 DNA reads TGTGCCAGCAGCTTATCGTTTCTAAGCTCTGGAAACACCATATATTTT.

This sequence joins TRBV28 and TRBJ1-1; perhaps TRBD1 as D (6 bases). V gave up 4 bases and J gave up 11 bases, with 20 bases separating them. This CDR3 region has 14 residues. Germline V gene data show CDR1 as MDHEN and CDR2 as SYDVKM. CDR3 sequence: CASSSPIITGRAFF. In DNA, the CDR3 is TGTGCCAGCAGTTCACCTATAATTACAGGGCGGGCTTTCTTT. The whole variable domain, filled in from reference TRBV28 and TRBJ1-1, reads DVKVTQSSRYLVKRTGEKVFLECVQDMDHENMFWYRQDPGLGLRLIYFSYDVKMKEKGDIPEGYSVSREKKERFSLILESASTNQTSMYLCASSSPIITGRAFFGQGTRLTVV.

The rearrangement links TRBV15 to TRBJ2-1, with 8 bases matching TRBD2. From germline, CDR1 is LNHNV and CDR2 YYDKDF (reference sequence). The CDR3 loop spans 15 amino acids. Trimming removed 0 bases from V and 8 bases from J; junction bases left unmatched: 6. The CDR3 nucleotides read TGTGCCACCAGCAGAGATCGGGGGACTAGTCATGAGCAGTTCTTC. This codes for CATSRDRGTSHEQFF.

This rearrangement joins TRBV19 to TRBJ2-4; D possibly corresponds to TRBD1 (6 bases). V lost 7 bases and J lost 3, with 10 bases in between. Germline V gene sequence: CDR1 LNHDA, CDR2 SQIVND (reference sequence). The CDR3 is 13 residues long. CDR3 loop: CASTGTFKNIQYF. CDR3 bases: TGTGCCAGTACCGGGACATTCAAAAACATTCAGTACTTC.

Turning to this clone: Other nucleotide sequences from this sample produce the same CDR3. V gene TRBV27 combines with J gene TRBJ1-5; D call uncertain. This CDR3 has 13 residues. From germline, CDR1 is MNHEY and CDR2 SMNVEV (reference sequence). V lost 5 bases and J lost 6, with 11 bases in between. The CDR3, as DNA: TGTGCCAGCAGTGTGGCAGGAGGTCAGCCCCAGCATTTT. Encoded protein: CASSVAGGQPQHF.

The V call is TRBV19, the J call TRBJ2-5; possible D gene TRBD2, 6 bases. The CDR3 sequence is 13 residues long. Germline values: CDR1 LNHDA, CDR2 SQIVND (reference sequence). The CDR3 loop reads CGRGQPGRETQYF. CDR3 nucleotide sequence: TGTGGGCGGGGCCAGCCGGGACGAGAGACCCAGTACTTC.

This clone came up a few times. In DNA, the CDR3 is TGCGCCAGCAGCTTGGGACTAGCGGGAGTGTGGGAGACCCAGTACTTC. Its protein product is CASSLGLAGVWETQYF. The chain links TRBV5-1 to TRBJ2-5; 12 bases line up with TRBD2. Trimming cost V 0 bases and J 5 bases; bases outside gene matches: 5. This CDR3 comprises 16 residues. Germline CDR1 SGHRS, CDR2 YFSETQ.

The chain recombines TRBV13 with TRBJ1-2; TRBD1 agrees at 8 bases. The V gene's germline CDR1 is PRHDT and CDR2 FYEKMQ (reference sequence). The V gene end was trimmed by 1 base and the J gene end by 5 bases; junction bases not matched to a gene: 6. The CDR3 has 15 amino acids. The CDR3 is CASSLVGDRLYGYTF. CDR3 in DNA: TGTGCCAGCAGCTTAGTCGGGGACAGGCTGTATGGCTACACCTTC.

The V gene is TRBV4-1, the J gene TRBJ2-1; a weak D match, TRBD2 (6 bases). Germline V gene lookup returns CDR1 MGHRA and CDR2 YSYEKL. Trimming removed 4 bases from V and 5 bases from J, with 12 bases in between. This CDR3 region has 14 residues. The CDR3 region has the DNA TGCGCCAGCAGCCGAGGACCGGGGGACAATGAGCAGTTCTTC. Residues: CASSRGPGDNEQFF.

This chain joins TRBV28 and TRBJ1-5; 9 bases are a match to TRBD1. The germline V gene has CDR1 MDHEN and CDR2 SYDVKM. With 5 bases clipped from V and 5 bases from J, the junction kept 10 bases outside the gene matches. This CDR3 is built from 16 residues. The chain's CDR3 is CASSPAGTGSHQPQHF. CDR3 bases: TGTGCCAGCAGTCCTGCCGGGACAGGGAGTCATCAGCCCCAGCATTTT.

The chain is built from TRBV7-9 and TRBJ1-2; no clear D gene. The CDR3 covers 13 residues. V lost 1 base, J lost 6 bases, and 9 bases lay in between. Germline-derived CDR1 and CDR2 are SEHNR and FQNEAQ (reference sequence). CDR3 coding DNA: TGTGCCAGCAGCTTAGACAGCTTAAATGGCTACACCTTC. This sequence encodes CASSLDSLNGYTF. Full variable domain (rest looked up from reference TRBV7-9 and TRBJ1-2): DTGVSQNPRHKITKRGQNVTFRCDPISEHNRLYWYRQTLGQGPEFLTYFQNEAQLEKSRLLSDRFSAERPKGSFSTLEIQRTEQGDSAMYLCASSLDSLNGYTFGSGTRLTVV.

The CDR3 region is CASSIGTGGGYYEQYF. As DNA, the CDR3 is TGTGCCAGTAGTATTGGTACAGGGGGAGGCTACTACGAGCAGTACTTC. The gene calls are TRBV19 and TRBJ2-7; 8 bases align to TRBD1. The CDR3 consists of 16 residues. The V gene's germline CDR1 is LNHDA and CDR2 SQIVND (reference sequence). V trimming: 3 bases; J trimming: 3 bases; junction bases outside the gene matches: 10.

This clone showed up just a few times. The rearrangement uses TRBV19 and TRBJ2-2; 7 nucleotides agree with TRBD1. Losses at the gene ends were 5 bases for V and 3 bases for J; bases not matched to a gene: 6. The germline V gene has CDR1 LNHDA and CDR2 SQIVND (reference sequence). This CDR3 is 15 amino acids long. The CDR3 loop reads CASSPGTAHTGELFF. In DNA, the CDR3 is TGTGCCAGTAGTCCCGGGACAGCCCACACCGGGGAGCTGTTTTTT.

The CDR3 DNA reads TGCGCCAGCAGCCAAGAGAACGCAGGGACAGGGGGCCGGTATGAGCAGTTCTTC. Translating gives CASSQENAGTGGRYEQFF. The rearrangement joins TRBV4-3 to TRBJ2-1; 12 positions agree with TRBD1. Germline V CDR1 and CDR2: LGHNA, YSLEER. The length of the CDR3 is 18 residues. Trimming cost V 0 bases and J 8 bases; bases outside gene matches: 11.

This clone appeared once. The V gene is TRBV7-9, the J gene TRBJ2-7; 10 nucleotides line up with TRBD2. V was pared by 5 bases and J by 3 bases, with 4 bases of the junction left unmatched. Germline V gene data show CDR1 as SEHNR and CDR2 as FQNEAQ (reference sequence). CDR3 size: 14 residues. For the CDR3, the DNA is TGTGCCAGCAGCCGGACTAGCGGTGACTACGAGCAGTACTTC. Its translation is CASSRTSGDYEQYF. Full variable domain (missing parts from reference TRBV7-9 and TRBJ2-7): DTGVSQNPRHKITKRGQNVTFRCDPISEHNRLYWYRQTLGQGPEFLTYFQNEAQLEKSRLLSDRFSAERPKGSFSTLEIQRTEQGDSAMYLCASSRTSGDYEQYFGPGTRLTVT.

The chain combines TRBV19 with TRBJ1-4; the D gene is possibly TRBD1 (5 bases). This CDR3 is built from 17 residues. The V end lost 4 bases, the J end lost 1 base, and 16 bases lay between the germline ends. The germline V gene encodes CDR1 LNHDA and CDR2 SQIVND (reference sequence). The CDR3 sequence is CASSNDRTGGTNEKLFF. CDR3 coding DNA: TGTGCCAGTAGTAATGATCGGACGGGGGGAACTAATGAAAAACTGTTTTTT.

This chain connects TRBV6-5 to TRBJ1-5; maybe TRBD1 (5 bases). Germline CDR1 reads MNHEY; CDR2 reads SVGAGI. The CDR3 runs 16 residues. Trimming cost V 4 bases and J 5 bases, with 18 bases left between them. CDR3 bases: TGTGCCAGCAGTTCTCCGGGAGACAGACCAGATCAGCCCCAGCATTTT. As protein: CASSSPGDRPDQPQHF.

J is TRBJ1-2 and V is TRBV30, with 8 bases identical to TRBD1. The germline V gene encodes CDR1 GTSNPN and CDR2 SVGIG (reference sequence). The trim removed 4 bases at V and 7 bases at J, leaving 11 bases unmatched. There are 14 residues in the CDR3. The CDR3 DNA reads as TGTGCCTGGACCGGCCTCCCCACAGGGGGTGGCTACACCTTC. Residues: CAWTGLPTGGGYTF.

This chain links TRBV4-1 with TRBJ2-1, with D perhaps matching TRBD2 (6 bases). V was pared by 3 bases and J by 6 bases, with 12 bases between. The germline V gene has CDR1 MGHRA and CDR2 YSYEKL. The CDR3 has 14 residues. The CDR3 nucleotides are TGCGCCAGCAGCCACCCTCTAGCGTCCAATGAGCAGTTCTTC. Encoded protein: CASSHPLASNEQFF.